This paragraph covers one T cell receptor (beta chain) sequence. CDR3 length: 13 amino acids. Germline values: CDR1 MDHEN, CDR2 SYDVKM. J lost 2 bases, V lost 5 bases, and 2 bases had no gene match. These data are taken from a study of technical replicates of blood from a handful of donors. Clones were read by immunoSEQ multiplex PCR, and TCRdb kept only the in-frame ones, dropping some. The sample contains about 97,000 clones, over 90% of which appear only once. The TCR was taken from a human donor in good health. The sequenced material came from T cells isolated from PBMCs. The chain recombines TRBV28 with TRBJ2-5, with 7 positions matching TRBD1. This CDR3 is CASSGGQQETQYF. The CDR3, as DNA: TGTGCCAGCAGTGGGGGACAGCAAGAGACCCAGTACTTC.